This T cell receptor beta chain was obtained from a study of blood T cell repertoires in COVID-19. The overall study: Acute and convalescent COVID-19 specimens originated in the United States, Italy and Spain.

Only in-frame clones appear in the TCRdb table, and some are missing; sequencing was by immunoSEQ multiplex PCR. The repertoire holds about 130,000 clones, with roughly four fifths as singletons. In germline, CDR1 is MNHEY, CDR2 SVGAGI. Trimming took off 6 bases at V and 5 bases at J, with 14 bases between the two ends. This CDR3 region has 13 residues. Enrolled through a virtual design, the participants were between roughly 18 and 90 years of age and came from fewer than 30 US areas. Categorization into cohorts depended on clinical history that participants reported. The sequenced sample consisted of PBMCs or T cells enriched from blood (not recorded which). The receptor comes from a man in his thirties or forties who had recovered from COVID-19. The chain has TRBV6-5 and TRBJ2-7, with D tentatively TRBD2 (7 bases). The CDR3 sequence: CASRPPGGNEQYF. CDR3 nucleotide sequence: TGTGCCAGCAGACCCCCGGGGGGCAACGAGCAGTACTTC.